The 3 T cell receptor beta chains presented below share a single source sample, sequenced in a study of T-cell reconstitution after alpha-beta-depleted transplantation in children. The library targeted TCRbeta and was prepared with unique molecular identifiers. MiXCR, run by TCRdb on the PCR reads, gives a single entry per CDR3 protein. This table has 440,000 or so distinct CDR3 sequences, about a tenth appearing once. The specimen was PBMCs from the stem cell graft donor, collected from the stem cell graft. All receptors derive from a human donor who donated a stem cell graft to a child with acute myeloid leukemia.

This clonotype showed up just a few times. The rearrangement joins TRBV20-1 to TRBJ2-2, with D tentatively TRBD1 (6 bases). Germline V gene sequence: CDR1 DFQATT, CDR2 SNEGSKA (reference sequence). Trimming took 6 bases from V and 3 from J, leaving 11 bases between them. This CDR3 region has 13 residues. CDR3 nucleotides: TGCAGTGCCAGCCGACAGGACACCGGGGAGCTGTTTTTT. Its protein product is CSASRQDTGELFF.

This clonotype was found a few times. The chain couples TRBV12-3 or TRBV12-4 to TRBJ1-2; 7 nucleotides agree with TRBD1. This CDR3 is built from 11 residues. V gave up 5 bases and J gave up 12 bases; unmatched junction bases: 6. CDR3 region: CASSSGQADTF. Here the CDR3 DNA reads TGTGCCAGCAGTAGTGGACAGGCTGACACCTTC.

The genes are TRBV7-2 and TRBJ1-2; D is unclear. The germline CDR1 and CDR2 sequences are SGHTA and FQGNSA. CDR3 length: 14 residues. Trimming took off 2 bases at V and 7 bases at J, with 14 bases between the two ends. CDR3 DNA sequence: TGTGCCAGCAGCTTATATATCCTCTCAACTGGCTACACCTTC. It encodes CASSLYILSTGYTF.